This T cell receptor (beta chain) was captured by sequencing in a study of blood T cell repertoires in COVID-19. Here immunoSEQ multiplex PCR was the method, and the copy in TCRdb shows in-frame clones only, minus some. Of 30,000 to 40,000 clones listed, roughly 90% are singletons. Germline values: CDR1 MDHEN, CDR2 SYDVKM. Trimming cost V 10 bases and J 5 bases; bases outside gene matches: 8. The CDR3 length is 14 residues. Sequenced sample: peripheral blood. The rearrangement uses TRBV28 and TRBJ1-6, with 7 bases identical to TRBD1. The TCR sequence derives from a man aged 60-69 years with active or convalescent COVID-19. CDR3 in DNA: TGTGCCATCCGACAGGGCCAGGATAATTCACCCCTCCACTTT. It is translated as CAIRQGQDNSPLHF.